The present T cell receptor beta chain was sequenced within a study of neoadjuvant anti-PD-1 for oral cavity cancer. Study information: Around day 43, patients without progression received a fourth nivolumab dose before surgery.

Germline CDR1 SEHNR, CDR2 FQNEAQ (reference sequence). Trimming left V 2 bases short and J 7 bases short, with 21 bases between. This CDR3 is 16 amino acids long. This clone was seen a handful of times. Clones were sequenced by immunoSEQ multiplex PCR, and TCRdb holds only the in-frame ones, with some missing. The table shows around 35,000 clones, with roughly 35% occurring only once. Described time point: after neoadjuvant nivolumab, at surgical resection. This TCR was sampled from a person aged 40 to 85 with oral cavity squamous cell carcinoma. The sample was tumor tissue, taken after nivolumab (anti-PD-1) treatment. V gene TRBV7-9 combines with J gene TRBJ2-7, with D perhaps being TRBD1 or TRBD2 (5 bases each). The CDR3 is CASSLRFVGVPLEQYF. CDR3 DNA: TGTGCCAGCAGCTTAAGGTTCGTGGGGGTCCCATTGGAGCAGTACTTC.